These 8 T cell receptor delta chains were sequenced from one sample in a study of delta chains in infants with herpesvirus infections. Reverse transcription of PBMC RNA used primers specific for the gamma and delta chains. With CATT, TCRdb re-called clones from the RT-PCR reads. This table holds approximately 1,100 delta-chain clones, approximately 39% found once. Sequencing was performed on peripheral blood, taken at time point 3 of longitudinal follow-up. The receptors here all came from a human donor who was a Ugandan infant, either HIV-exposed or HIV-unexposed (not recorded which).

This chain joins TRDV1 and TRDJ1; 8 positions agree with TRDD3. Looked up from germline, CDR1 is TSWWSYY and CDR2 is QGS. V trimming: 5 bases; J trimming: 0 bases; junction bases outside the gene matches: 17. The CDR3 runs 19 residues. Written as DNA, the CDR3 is TGTGCTCTTGGGAAAGGGAAAATACGTCTGGGGGAAAACACCGATAAACTCATCTTT. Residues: CALGKGKIRLGENTDKLIF.

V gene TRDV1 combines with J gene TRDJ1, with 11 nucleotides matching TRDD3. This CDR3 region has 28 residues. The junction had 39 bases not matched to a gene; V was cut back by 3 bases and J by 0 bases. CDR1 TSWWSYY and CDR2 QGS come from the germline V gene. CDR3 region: CALGDDRSRRTIPALGDTFPPYTDKLIF. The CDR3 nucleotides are TGTGCTCTTGGGGACGATCGATCGCGAAGAACGATTCCTGCCCTGGGGGATACCTTTCCGCCGTACACCGATAAACTCATCTTT.

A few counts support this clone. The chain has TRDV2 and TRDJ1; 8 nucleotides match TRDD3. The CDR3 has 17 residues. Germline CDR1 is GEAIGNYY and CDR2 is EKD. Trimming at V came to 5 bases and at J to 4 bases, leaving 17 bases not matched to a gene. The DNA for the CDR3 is TGTGCCTGTGTCTCCCGGGGGATAGTTTTACGCCTCGATAAACTCATCTTT. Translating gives CACVSRGIVLRLDKLIF.

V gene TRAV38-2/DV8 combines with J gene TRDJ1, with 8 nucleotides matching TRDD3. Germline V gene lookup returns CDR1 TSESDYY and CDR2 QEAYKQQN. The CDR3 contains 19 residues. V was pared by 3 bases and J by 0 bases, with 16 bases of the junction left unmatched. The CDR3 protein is CAYRTISYGGIRNTDKLIF. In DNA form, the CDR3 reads TGTGCTTATAGGACCATATCCTACGGGGGGATAAGAAACACCGATAAACTCATCTTT.

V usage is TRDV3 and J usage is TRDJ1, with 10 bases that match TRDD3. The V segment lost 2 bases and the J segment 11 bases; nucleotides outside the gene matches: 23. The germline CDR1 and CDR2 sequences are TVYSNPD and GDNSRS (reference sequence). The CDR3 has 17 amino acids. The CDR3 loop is CAFGAFSGTGGSDCLIF. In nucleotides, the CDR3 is TGTGCCTTTGGAGCGTTTAGTGGTACTGGGGGATCCGATTGCCTCATCTTT.

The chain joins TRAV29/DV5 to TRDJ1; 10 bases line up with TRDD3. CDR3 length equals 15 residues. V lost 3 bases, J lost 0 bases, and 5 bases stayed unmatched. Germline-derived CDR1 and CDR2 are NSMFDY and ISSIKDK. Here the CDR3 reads CAATGTGGYTDKLIF. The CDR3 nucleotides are TGTGCAGCAACGGGTACTGGGGGATACACCGATAAACTCATCTTT.

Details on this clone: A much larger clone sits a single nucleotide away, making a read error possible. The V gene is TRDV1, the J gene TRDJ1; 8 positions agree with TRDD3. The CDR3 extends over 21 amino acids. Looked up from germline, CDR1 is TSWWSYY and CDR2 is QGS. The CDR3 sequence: CALEEPPSILLGASYTDKLIF. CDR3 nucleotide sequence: TGTGCTCTTGAGGAACCCCCGTCGATCCTACTGGGGGCCTCGTACACCGATAAACTCATCTTT.

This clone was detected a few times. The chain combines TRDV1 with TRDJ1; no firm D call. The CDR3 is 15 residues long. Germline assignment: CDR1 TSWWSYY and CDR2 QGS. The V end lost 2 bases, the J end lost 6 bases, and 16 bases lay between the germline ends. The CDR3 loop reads CALGESVPPGNKLIF. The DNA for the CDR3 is TGTGCTCTTGGGGAATCTGTCCCGCCAGGGAATAAACTCATCTTT.